This TCR beta chain is drawn from a study of T cell repertoires in ileal Crohn's disease. Each sample's TCRB immunosequencing used 450 to 650 nanograms of biopsy DNA. Clones were read by immunoSEQ multiplex PCR, and TCRdb kept only the in-frame ones, dropping some. The repertoire consists of approximately 12,000 clones, with around 80% occurring once and the leading ten covering roughly 4%. A note on this clone: Its cognate antigen is unknown.

The ends were cut back, 3 bases at V and 5 bases at J, with 17 bases in the middle. This CDR3 is 15 amino acids long. The V gene's germline CDR1 is SGHRS and CDR2 YFSETQ. Study results and caveats: Compared with CD4 T cells, sorted CD8 cells carried more expanded clones. Clonality above 26.8% at surgery always came with endoscopic recurrence. Compared with non-smokers, active smokers at surgery showed more clonal expansions.

The gene calls are TRBV5-1 and TRBJ1-1, with D possibly matching TRBD1 (6 bases). The sample was ileal tissue. The TCR comes from an adult with Crohn's disease. In DNA form, the CDR3 reads TGCGCCAGCAGCTCAACACGGGGGGCGGTTACTGAAGCTTTCTTT. This translates into CASSSTRGAVTEAFF.